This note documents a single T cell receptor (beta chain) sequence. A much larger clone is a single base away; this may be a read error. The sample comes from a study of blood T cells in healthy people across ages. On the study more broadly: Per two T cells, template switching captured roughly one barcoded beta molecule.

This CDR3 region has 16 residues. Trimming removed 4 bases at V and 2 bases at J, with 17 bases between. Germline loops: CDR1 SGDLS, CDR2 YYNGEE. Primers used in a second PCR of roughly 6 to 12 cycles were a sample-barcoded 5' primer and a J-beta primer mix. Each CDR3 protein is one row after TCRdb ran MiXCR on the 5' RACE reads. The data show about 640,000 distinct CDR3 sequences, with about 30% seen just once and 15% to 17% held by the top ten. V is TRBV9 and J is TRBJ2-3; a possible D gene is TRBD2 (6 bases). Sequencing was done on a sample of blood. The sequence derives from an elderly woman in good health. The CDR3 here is CASSRTGGALTDTQYF. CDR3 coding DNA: TGTGCCAGCAGCCGGACTGGCGGGGCCCTCACAGATACGCAGTATTTT.